This entry lists 28 T cell receptor beta chains sequenced from one sample in a study of cytomegalovirus exposure and HLA in healthy donors (dated by TCRdb to 2016 to 2017). Libraries were prepared through the immunoSEQ multiplex PCR assay. The multiplex PCR relied on a mix of 60 forward primers for TCR Vbeta segments and 13 reverse primers for TCR Jbeta segments. TCRdb carries this immuneACCESS record with in-frame sequences only. Its versions omit some clonotypes, under half of them owing to an unresolved V gene in the studies checked, with the rest unexplained. For this sample there are 150,000 to 200,000 clones; around 80% appear just once. Jointly, the top ten make up roughly 1.4% of the sample. The sequenced material came from PBMCs. These receptors all come from a man aged 18 to 30 in good health and CMV-seronegative.

The V gene is TRBV15, the J gene TRBJ2-5; 8 bases agree with TRBD2. The J call could be wrong; TRBJ2-7 is a better fit for the DNA end. The CDR3 has 15 amino acids. Germline V lookup: CDR1 LNHNV, CDR2 YYDKDF (reference sequence). CDR3 DNA: TGTGCCACCAGCAGAGAAAGCGGGAGTATTTACGAGCAGTACTTC. It is translated as CATSRESGSIYEQYF.

This clone was detected only once. J is TRBJ1-4 and V is TRBV5-1; TRBD1 aligns across 9 bases. Germline values: CDR1 SGHRS, CDR2 YFSETQ. V trimming: 4 bases; J trimming: 8 bases; junction bases outside the gene matches: 9. This CDR3 region has 15 residues. The CDR3 coding sequence is TGCGCCAGCAGCGATACAGGGGGCGCAGAGGAAAAACTGTTTTTT. Protein: CASSDTGGAEEKLFF. Filled out from reference TRBV5-1 and TRBJ1-4, the complete variable domain reads KAGVTQTPRYLIKTRGQQVTLSCSPISGHRSVSWYQQTPGQGLQFLFEYFSETQRNKGNFPGRFSGRQFSNSRSEMNVSTLELGDSALYLCASSDTGGAEEKLFFGSGTQLSVL.

The chain joins TRBV2 to TRBJ1-1; D unresolved. The CDR3 has 12 residues. The V and J ends lost 5 bases and 1 base respectively, with 5 bases between them. Germline loops: CDR1 SNHLY, CDR2 FYNNEI. As DNA, the CDR3 is TGTGCCAGCAGTCGGGAGAACACTGAAGCTTTCTTT. Amino acids: CASSRENTEAFF.

This clone was seen just once. The chain links TRBV7-6 to TRBJ2-5; 10 nucleotides line up with TRBD2. Germline trimming cut 1 base from V and 4 bases from J; bases unmatched to any gene: 3. Germline V gene lookup returns CDR1 SGHVS and CDR2 FNYEAQ. The CDR3 is 15 amino acids. The DNA of the CDR3 is TGTGCCAGCAGCTTAGAAGCGGGAGGGGGAGAGACCCAGTACTTC. Its protein product is CASSLEAGGGETQYF.

V and J are TRBV7-9 and TRBJ1-3; 9 nucleotides align to TRBD1. Germline V gene data show CDR1 as SEHNR and CDR2 as FQNEAQ (reference sequence). The V segment lost 6 bases and the J segment 4 bases; nucleotides outside the gene matches: 4. This CDR3 is built from 14 residues. The chain's CDR3 is CASRRTGDGNTIYF. CDR3 coding DNA: TGTGCCAGCAGGCGGACAGGGGACGGAAACACCATATATTTT. Together with reference TRBV7-9 and TRBJ1-3, the CDR3 gives the full variable domain: DTGVSQNPRHKITKRGQNVTFRCDPISEHNRLYWYRQTLGQGPEFLTYFQNEAQLEKSRLLSDRFSAERPKGSFSTLEIQRTEQGDSAMYLCASRRTGDGNTIYFGEGSWLTVV.

The chain uses TRBV19 and TRBJ2-7; D is possibly TRBD2 (5 bases). CDR3 length equals 15 residues. The V end was cut by 5 bases, the J end by 1 base, with 15 bases between. CDR1 LNHDA and CDR2 SQIVND come from the germline V gene (reference sequence). This CDR3 reads CASSDIRRASYEQYF. The DNA of the CDR3 is TGTGCCAGTAGTGATATCCGGCGGGCTTCCTACGAGCAGTACTTC.

In its sample, this clone was seen a few times. The chain is built from TRBV9 and TRBJ1-5, with D possibly matching TRBD1 (6 bases). This CDR3 is built from 13 residues. V was cut by 9 bases and J by 4 bases, with 14 bases left in between. Germline CDR1 and CDR2: SGDLS and YYNGEE. This chain's CDR3 is CATSRGGNQPQHF. The CDR3 region has the DNA TGTGCCACTTCCAGGGGTGGAAATCAGCCCCAGCATTTT.

To note about this clone: Germline and junction disagree at one end, which may indicate a read error. CDR3 sequence: CASSPGGRGGYPF. In nucleotides, the CDR3 is TGCGCCAGCAGCCCGGGGGGGCGTGGTGGCTACCCCTTC. The rearrangement joins TRBV4-3 to TRBJ1-2; maybe TRBD1 (6 bases). CDR3 length: 13 residues. The germline V gene encodes CDR1 LGHNA and CDR2 YSLEER.

The chain is built from TRBV18 and TRBJ2-3, with 10 nucleotides matching TRBD2. Germline values: CDR1 KGHSH, CDR2 LQKENI. Trimming cost V 3 bases and J 4 bases; bases outside gene matches: 13. The CDR3 spans 18 residues. This CDR3 is CASSPIKSSGGAPDTQYF. CDR3 sequence (DNA): TGTGCCAGCTCACCTATCAAATCCAGCGGGGGGGCCCCAGATACGCAGTATTTT.

The rearrangement joins TRBV11-2 to TRBJ2-7; D call uncertain. Germline CDR1 SGHAT, CDR2 FQNNGV. The germline V and J ends were trimmed by 1 base and 2 bases, with 9 bases remaining between them. The CDR3 spans 14 residues. The chain's CDR3 is CASSLGGSTYEQYF. In DNA, the CDR3 is TGTGCCAGCAGCTTAGGCGGCAGTACCTACGAGCAGTACTTC.

This chain connects TRBV9 to TRBJ2-7; 9 bases line up with TRBD2. CDR1 SGDLS and CDR2 YYNGEE come from the germline V gene. This CDR3 spans 15 amino acids. V gave up 0 bases and J gave up 6 bases; unmatched junction bases: 7. CDR3 bases: TGTGCCAGCAGCGTAGAGGCGGGAGGGCCATCCGAGCAGTACTTC. Translated: CASSVEAGGPSEQYF.

The gene calls are TRBV6-1 and TRBJ2-1; 10 nucleotides match TRBD2. V gave up 6 bases and J gave up 5 bases; unmatched junction bases: 7. Germline V gives CDR1 MNHNS, CDR2 SASEGT. The CDR3 is 15 residues long. CDR3 residues: CASSVTSGSHNEQFF. CDR3 nucleotide sequence: TGTGCCAGCAGCGTGACTAGCGGGTCCCACAATGAGCAGTTCTTC.

The rearrangement joins TRBV12-5 to TRBJ2-1, with 10 positions matching TRBD2. V was pared by 2 bases and J by 6 bases, with 7 bases of the junction left unmatched. CDR1 and CDR2 from the germline V gene are LGHNT and FRNRAP. The CDR3 is 16 amino acids. The CDR3 spells CASGLPPGTSANEQFF. CDR3 nucleotide sequence: TGTGCTAGTGGTTTGCCACCCGGGACTAGCGCCAATGAGCAGTTCTTC.

The genes are TRBV6-5 and TRBJ1-2; D gene ambiguous. Per germline, CDR1 MNHEY and CDR2 SVGAGI. CDR3 length equals 14 residues. Between the trimmed V and J ends, which lost 6 bases and 6 bases, there was a span of 17 bases. The CDR3 here is CASSPSGRRNGYTF. The CDR3 DNA reads as TGTGCCAGCAGCCCCTCGGGGAGAAGGAATGGCTACACCTTC.

The CDR3 loop is CASSPSVGGYEQYF. The DNA of the CDR3 is TGTGCCAGCAGCCCGTCGGTCGGGGGCTACGAGCAGTACTTC. The V call is TRBV5-6, the J call TRBJ2-7, with a possible D match to TRBD2 (6 bases). Germline V CDR1 and CDR2: SGHDT, YYEEEE. Trimming removed 4 bases at V and 3 bases at J, with 14 bases between. This CDR3 spans 14 amino acids.

The chain combines TRBV15 with TRBJ2-5, with D perhaps matching TRBD1 (6 bases). The CDR3 loop spans 15 amino acids. The germline V gene has CDR1 LNHNV and CDR2 YYDKDF (reference sequence). V was trimmed by 2 bases and J by 1 base, leaving 11 bases between them. CDR3 in DNA: TGTGCCACCAGCAGACAGGGGTCGGTCCAAGAGACCCAGTACTTC. Its translation: CATSRQGSVQETQYF.

CDR3 bases: TGTGCCAGCAGTTACAGGCTAGAAGAGACCCAGTACTTC. Translation: CASSYRLEETQYF. This rearrangement joins TRBV6-5 to TRBJ2-5, with D unresolved. This CDR3 spans 13 amino acids. Germline V gene sequence: CDR1 MNHEY, CDR2 SVGAGI. Trimming left V 2 bases short and J 3 bases short, with 7 bases between.

The chain employs TRBV5-4 and TRBJ2-5, with 7 bases identical to TRBD2. CDR3 length equals 15 residues. CDR1 SGHNT and CDR2 YYREEE come from the germline V gene (reference sequence). The V segment lost 4 bases and the J segment 3 bases; nucleotides outside the gene matches: 9. CDR3 region: CASSRPGLGEETQYF. CDR3 sequence (DNA): TGTGCCAGCAGCCGCCCCGGACTAGGGGAAGAGACCCAGTACTTC.

The chain links TRBV5-8 to TRBJ2-7, with D maybe TRBD2 (7 bases). Trimming took 7 bases from V and 2 from J, leaving 13 bases between them. Germline V gives CDR1 SGHTS, CDR2 YDEGEE. This CDR3 has 13 residues. The chain's CDR3 is CASEGGQTYEQYF. The CDR3, as DNA: TGTGCCAGCGAGGGGGGGCAGACCTACGAGCAGTACTTC.

The rearrangement links TRBV6-6 to TRBJ1-2; TRBD1 is a possible D gene (6 bases). From germline, CDR1 is MNHNY and CDR2 SVGAGI (reference sequence). Deletions cut 8 bases from V and 1 base from J, with 17 bases between. This CDR3 is 15 amino acids long. CDR3 loop: CASGTGTPNNYGYTF. The DNA of the CDR3 is TGTGCCAGCGGAACCGGGACACCTAATAACTATGGCTACACCTTC.

This clone has just a few counts. V usage is TRBV5-4 and J usage is TRBJ1-1; D is undetermined. Trimming removed 6 bases at V and 1 base at J, with 10 bases between. The CDR3 runs to 13 residues. The germline gives CDR1 SGHNT, CDR2 YYREEE (reference sequence). The CDR3 DNA reads as TGTGCCAGCACTTCTCGGGGGAACACTGAAGCTTTCTTT. This gives the protein CASTSRGNTEAFF.

The rearrangement uses TRBV18 and TRBJ2-3, with a tentative D call TRBD1 (5 bases). Per the germline V gene, CDR1 is KGHSH and CDR2 is LQKENI. Trimming took 0 bases from V and 2 from J, leaving 12 bases between them. This CDR3 is 16 amino acids long. The CDR3 DNA sequence: TGTGCCAGCTCACCACCTCACAGGCTAATCACAGATACGCAGTATTTT. This encodes CASSPPHRLITDTQYF.

This sequence joins TRBV2 and TRBJ2-7, with D perhaps TRBD1 (6 bases). Deletions cut 2 bases from V and 3 bases from J, with 8 bases between. The CDR3 has 13 amino acids. Germline V gives CDR1 SNHLY, CDR2 FYNNEI. The CDR3 reads CASSEQGYYEQYF. CDR3 bases: TGTGCCAGCAGTGAACAGGGGTACTACGAGCAGTACTTC.

This clone was detected a few times. The chain couples TRBV25-1 to TRBJ2-3, with no clear D. Trimming left V 1 base short and J 3 bases short, with 5 bases between. The CDR3 sequence is 13 residues long. Germline V gene lookup returns CDR1 MGHDK and CDR2 SYGVNS. The CDR3 protein is CASSEFETDTQYF. Written as DNA, the CDR3 is TGTGCCAGCAGTGAATTCGAGACAGATACGCAGTATTTT.

The chain is built from TRBV4-2 and TRBJ1-2; tentatively, D is TRBD1 (6 bases). The CDR3 length is 14 residues. Trimming removed 5 bases from V and 1 base from J, with 11 bases in between. Per the germline V gene, CDR1 is LGHNA and CDR2 is YNFKEQ. Here the CDR3 reads CASSDDRLNYGYTF. The CDR3 bases are TGTGCCAGCAGCGACGACAGGCTTAACTATGGCTACACCTTC.

This clone is a singleton in its sample. This chain joins TRBV9 and TRBJ1-4; TRBD1 matches at 7 bases. In germline, CDR1 is SGDLS, CDR2 YYNGEE. This CDR3 contains 15 residues. The V gene end was trimmed by 3 bases and the J gene end by 5 bases; junction bases not matched to a gene: 7. CDR3 nucleotide sequence: TGTGCCAGCAGCGGGAGAGGGGGCCCGAATGAAAAACTGTTTTTT. Translating gives CASSGRGGPNEKLFF.

The chain recombines TRBV6-5 with TRBJ1-2; tentatively, D is TRBD1 (6 bases). Germline-derived CDR1 and CDR2 are MNHEY and SVGAGI. The CDR3 extends over 14 amino acids. The V gene lost 4 bases and the J gene lost 4 bases, with 13 bases spanning the gap. In DNA, the CDR3 is TGTGCCAGCAGTTCCTGGACAGATTCCTATGGCTACACCTTC. Translating it yields CASSSWTDSYGYTF.

This chain links TRBV6-4 with TRBJ2-2; 8 nucleotides line up with TRBD1. J was trimmed by 5 bases and V by 8 bases; bases with no gene match: 10. The CDR3 covers 15 residues. CDR1 MRHNA and CDR2 SNTAGT come from the germline V gene. The CDR3 reads CASRQDRVSTGELFF. CDR3 DNA: TGTGCCAGCCGACAGGACAGGGTTTCAACCGGGGAGCTGTTTTTT.